The 26 T cell receptor beta chains below all came from one sample that was sequenced in a study of T cell responses to AZD1222 COVID-19 vaccine. The repertoire was sequenced with immunoSEQ multiplex PCR; TCRdb's copy has only in-frame clones and lacks some. The profile covers 90,000 to 120,000 clones, with 92% appearing a single time and about 1.2% taken by the ten largest. The sequences come from peripheral blood, collected on day 0 of AZD1222 vaccination. The receptors were gathered from an adult in good health.

The chain carries TRBV11-3 and TRBJ1-1; 7 nucleotides agree with TRBD1. CDR1 and CDR2 from the germline V gene are SGHNT and YENEEA. V was pared by 7 bases and J by 6 bases, with 11 bases of the junction left unmatched. The CDR3 is made up of 14 amino acids. The CDR3 nucleotides are TGTGCCAGCAAATCAAGGGGGCGCATCGCTGAAGCTTTCTTT. Protein product: CASKSRGRIAEAFF.

This chain links TRBV30 with TRBJ2-2; D possibly corresponds to TRBD2 (6 bases). Germline V gives CDR1 GTSNPN, CDR2 SVGIG (reference sequence). The CDR3 spans 15 residues. V was shortened by 5 bases and J by 4 bases, with 17 bases between the two germline ends. This CDR3 is CAWEYLSGSTGELFF. CDR3 coding DNA: TGTGCCTGGGAATACCTATCCGGGAGCACCGGGGAGCTGTTTTTT.

The CDR3 nucleotides read TGTGCCAGTAGTTCAACAGGGGTTGGTGAAAAACTGTTTTTT. Its protein product is CASSSTGVGEKLFF. This sequence joins TRBV19 and TRBJ1-4; TRBD1 aligns across 7 bases. The V gene end was trimmed by 5 bases and the J gene end by 7 bases; junction bases not matched to a gene: 7. CDR1 LNHDA and CDR2 SQIVND come from the germline V gene (reference sequence). The CDR3 length is 14 residues.

V is TRBV7-2 and J is TRBJ2-7; maybe TRBD2 (5 bases). Looked up from germline, CDR1 is SGHTA and CDR2 is FQGNSA. Trimming took off 5 bases at V and 9 bases at J, with 14 bases between the two ends. This CDR3 has 12 residues. The DNA of the CDR3 is TGTGCCAGCAGCCTCTCCGCGGGTAGGCAGTACTTC. Its translation: CASSLSAGRQYF.

This sequence joins TRBV6-5 and TRBJ2-3, with D possibly TRBD1 on 6 matching bases. CDR3 length equals 13 residues. V was cut by 8 bases and J by 3 bases, with 12 bases left in between. Germline CDR1 and CDR2: MNHEY and SVGAGI. CDR3 in DNA: TGTGCCAGCGCCCCGGACAGAACAGATACGCAGTATTTT. This gives the protein CASAPDRTDTQYF.

This chain joins TRBV24-1 and TRBJ1-1; TRBD1 is a possible D gene (6 bases). V lost 4 bases and J 1 base, leaving 9 bases between the germline ends. CDR3 size: 14 residues. CDR1 KGHDR and CDR2 SFDVKD come from the germline V gene. This CDR3 reads CATSESGENTEAFF. Written as DNA, the CDR3 is TGTGCCACCAGTGAATCAGGGGAGAACACTGAAGCTTTCTTT.

This rearrangement joins TRBV7-2 to TRBJ2-5; no reliable D call. CDR3 length: 13 residues. The germline V gene encodes CDR1 SGHTA and CDR2 FQGNSA. V lost 0 bases and J lost 6, with 8 bases in between. Here the CDR3 reads CASSLAGPQTQYF. The CDR3 bases are TGTGCCAGCAGCTTAGCAGGGCCACAGACCCAGTACTTC. Full variable domain (outside the CDR3, taken from reference TRBV7-2 and TRBJ2-5): GAGVSQSPSNKVTEKGKDVELRCDPISGHTALYWYRQSLGQGLEFLIYFQGNSAPDKSGLPSDRFSAERTGGSVSTLTIQRTQQEDSAVYLCASSLAGPQTQYFGPGTRLLVL.

CDR3 nucleotides: TGTGCCAGCAGCCGCGGACAGGGAGATGAAAAACTGTTTTTT. Translating gives CASSRGQGDEKLFF. V gene TRBV7-9 combines with J gene TRBJ1-4; 8 bases line up with TRBD1. With 5 bases clipped from V and 6 bases from J, the junction kept 5 bases outside the gene matches. This CDR3 is built from 14 residues. Germline values: CDR1 SEHNR, CDR2 FQNEAQ (reference sequence). Complete variable domain (other parts from reference TRBV7-9 and TRBJ1-4): DTGVSQNPRHKITKRGQNVTFRCDPISEHNRLYWYRQTLGQGPEFLTYFQNEAQLEKSRLLSDRFSAERPKGSFSTLEIQRTEQGDSAMYLCASSRGQGDEKLFFGSGTQLSVL.

The chain couples TRBV18 to TRBJ1-4; the D is unclear. CDR3 length equals 15 residues. Trimming shortened V by 6 bases and J by 5 bases, and 16 bases separated the two germline ends. CDR1 KGHSH and CDR2 LQKENI come from the germline V gene. CDR3: CASSPTRTENEKLFF. The CDR3 nucleotides read TGTGCCAGCTCCCCTACGCGGACGGAAAATGAAAAACTGTTTTTT.

The chain employs TRBV7-2 and TRBJ1-2, with 12 nucleotides matching TRBD1. The germline V gene has CDR1 SGHTA and CDR2 FQGNSA. The CDR3 has 16 residues. Losses at the gene ends were 5 bases for V and 3 bases for J; bases not matched to a gene: 7. The CDR3 is CASSQGQGAVYYGYTF. In DNA, the CDR3 is TGTGCCAGCAGCCAGGGACAGGGGGCGGTGTACTATGGCTACACCTTC.

CDR3 DNA: TGTGCCACCGGTGAAAGCCTCAACACTGAAGCTTTCTTT. Residues: CATGESLNTEAFF. This chain joins TRBV15 and TRBJ1-1; D remains ambiguous. The length of the CDR3 is 13 residues. V lost 8 bases and J lost 2, with 12 bases in between. In germline, CDR1 is LNHNV, CDR2 YYDKDF (reference sequence).

The chain joins TRBV28 to TRBJ2-3; 8 positions agree with TRBD2. The V segment lost 5 bases and the J segment 0 bases; nucleotides outside the gene matches: 7. Germline loops: CDR1 MDHEN, CDR2 SYDVKM. This CDR3 comprises 16 residues. The CDR3 spells CASSRAIAGSTDTQYF. The CDR3 region has the DNA TGTGCCAGCAGTAGGGCGATAGCGGGGAGCACAGATACGCAGTATTTT.

This chain connects TRBV18 to TRBJ2-7; TRBD1 is a possible D gene (6 bases). The length of the CDR3 is 13 residues. Germline loops: CDR1 KGHSH, CDR2 LQKENI. Between the trimmed V and J ends, which lost 6 bases and 4 bases, there was a span of 13 bases. The CDR3 bases are TGTGCCAGCTCCCCCCTGGACAGATACGAGCAGTACTTC. Its protein is CASSPLDRYEQYF.

The V gene is TRBV19, the J gene TRBJ1-1; D uncertain. CDR3 size: 13 residues. The V gene lost 7 bases and the J gene lost 4 bases, with 13 bases spanning the gap. Germline V CDR1 and CDR2: LNHDA, SQIVND (reference sequence). CDR3 sequence reads: CASIRSPGTEAFF. The DNA for the CDR3 is TGTGCCAGTATTCGCTCCCCGGGCACTGAAGCTTTCTTT.

This clone has just one count. CDR3 protein: CASSSEASGIKYQETQYF. The CDR3 nucleotides read TGTGCCAGCAGCTCCGAGGCTAGCGGGATCAAGTACCAAGAGACCCAGTACTTC. This chain uses TRBV9 with TRBJ2-5, with 9 positions matching TRBD2. This CDR3 is built from 18 residues. Looked up from germline, CDR1 is SGDLS and CDR2 is YYNGEE. With 4 bases clipped from V and 0 bases from J, the junction kept 13 bases outside the gene matches. Combining the CDR3 with reference TRBV9 and TRBJ2-5 gives the whole variable domain DSGVTQTPKHLITATGQRVTLRCSPRSGDLSVYWYQQSLDQGLQFLIQYYNGEERAKGNILERFSAQQFPDLHSELNLSSLELGDSALYFCASSSEASGIKYQETQYFGPGTRLLVL.

The chain uses TRBV2 and TRBJ1-1; 8 nucleotides line up with TRBD1. This CDR3 is 14 amino acids long. CDR1 is SNHLY and CDR2 is FYNNEI in the germline V gene. The trim removed 4 bases at V and 1 base at J, leaving 2 bases unmatched. CDR3 sequence: CASSAGQGNTEAFF. As DNA, the CDR3 is TGTGCCAGCAGTGCCGGACAGGGGAACACTGAAGCTTTCTTT.

The chain recombines TRBV9 with TRBJ2-1; tentative D call: TRBD2 (5 bases). CDR3 length: 14 amino acids. Germline CDR1 SGDLS, CDR2 YYNGEE. V dropped 3 bases and J dropped 0 bases, with 7 bases sitting between them. The CDR3 reads CASSEGSSYNEQFF. The CDR3, as DNA: TGTGCCAGCAGCGAAGGGAGCTCCTACAATGAGCAGTTCTTC. The variable domain in full, completed from reference TRBV9 and TRBJ2-1, reads DSGVTQTPKHLITATGQRVTLRCSPRSGDLSVYWYQQSLDQGLQFLIQYYNGEERAKGNILERFSAQQFPDLHSELNLSSLELGDSALYFCASSEGSSYNEQFFGPGTRLTVL.

The chain joins TRBV7-2 to TRBJ2-1; 9 nucleotides agree with TRBD1. Germline V gives CDR1 SGHTA, CDR2 FQGNSA. Trimming cost V 1 base and J 6 bases; bases outside gene matches: 7. The CDR3 loop spans 16 amino acids. CDR3 in amino acids: CASSLDRDRAINEQFF. CDR3 bases: TGTGCCAGCAGCTTAGACCGGGACAGGGCTATCAATGAGCAGTTCTTC.

This clone has just one count. The chain uses TRBV6-4 and TRBJ2-2, with D unclear. V was trimmed by 0 bases and J by 3 bases, leaving 8 bases between them. The CDR3 loop spans 15 amino acids. Germline V gives CDR1 MRHNA, CDR2 SNTAGT. The CDR3 is CASSDSSLHTGELFF. Written as DNA, the CDR3 is TGTGCCAGCAGTGACTCGAGTCTTCACACCGGGGAGCTGTTTTTT.

The chain joins TRBV9 to TRBJ1-2; D remains unclear. The CDR3 length is 13 residues. CDR1 SGDLS and CDR2 YYNGEE come from the germline V gene. V was shortened by 6 bases and J by 5 bases, with 14 bases between the two germline ends. This CDR3 is CASNEGSGYGYTF. CDR3 bases: TGTGCCAGCAACGAAGGATCCGGGTATGGCTACACCTTC.

The V and J genes are TRBV4-2 and TRBJ1-2; 7 bases fit TRBD1. This CDR3 contains 14 residues. Germline values: CDR1 LGHNA, CDR2 YNFKEQ. The V and J ends lost 1 base and 2 bases, in that order; junction bases with no gene match: 1. The CDR3 loop is CASSQGGQNYGYTF. CDR3 nucleotides: TGTGCCAGCAGCCAAGGGGGACAGAACTATGGCTACACCTTC.

This clone turned up a few times. The V call is TRBV6-5, the J call TRBJ2-1, with 9 nucleotides matching TRBD2. The length of the CDR3 is 15 residues. With V trimmed by 0 bases and J by 8 bases, 5 bases remained unmatched. From germline, CDR1 is MNHEY and CDR2 SVGAGI. CDR3 sequence: CASSYSAGGPYEQFF. Written as DNA, the CDR3 is TGTGCCAGCAGTTACTCGGCGGGAGGGCCCTATGAGCAGTTCTTC.

The J gene is TRBJ2-6, the V gene TRBV27; D is ambiguous. This CDR3 comprises 15 residues. V was clipped by 5 bases and J by 4 bases, with 12 bases between them. CDR1 and CDR2 from the germline V gene are MNHEY and SMNVEV (reference sequence). The CDR3 loop reads CASSPLEAGANVLTF. CDR3 coding DNA: TGTGCCAGCAGTCCGCTCGAAGCCGGGGCCAACGTCCTGACTTTC.

This chain joins TRBV7-2 and TRBJ2-7; no reliable D call. This CDR3 contains 14 residues. Germline lookup yields CDR1 SGHTA and CDR2 FQGNSA. Trimming left V 1 base short and J 1 base short, with 8 bases between. The CDR3 region has the DNA TGTGCCAGCAGCTTAGTGGGCGCGTCCTACGAGCAGTACTTC. Translated, it gives CASSLVGASYEQYF.

The chain carries TRBV7-2 and TRBJ2-7; 7 bases agree with TRBD1. CDR1 is SGHTA, CDR2 FQGNSA, per germline. This CDR3 is 17 amino acids long. V dropped 0 bases and J dropped 2; count of bases not matched to a gene: 10. In nucleotides, the CDR3 is TGTGCCAGCAGCTTAGCAGACTTGCCCGGGACAGCCTACGAGCAGTACTTC. It codes for CASSLADLPGTAYEQYF.

The V and J genes are TRBV7-2 and TRBJ2-3; D uncertain. CDR3 length equals 16 residues. Trimming cost V 5 bases and J 0 bases, with 15 bases left between them. Germline V gene lookup returns CDR1 SGHTA and CDR2 FQGNSA. CDR3 in amino acids: CASSLGRSISTDTQYF. CDR3 sequence (DNA): TGTGCCAGCAGCCTGGGTAGGAGCATTAGCACAGATACGCAGTATTTT.